Sequencing of this T cell receptor beta chain was carried out in a study of T cells in Graves' hyperthyroidism and ophthalmopathy. From RNA transcripts, TCR beta CDR3 regions were amplified. RT-PCR in the first round (using the HTBI primer set) targeted the TCR CDR3. TCRdb independently ran MiXCR on the multiplex PCR reads; one entry per CDR3 protein. There are about 520,000 distinct CDR3 sequences in the sample; approximately 24% occur only once, and approximately 10% lies in the top ten. CDR1 and CDR2 from the germline V gene are SNHLY and FYNNEI. V shed 7 bases and J shed 2 bases, with 14 bases lying between them. There are 14 residues in the CDR3. Points from the study as a whole: Blood shared most expanded thyroid clonotypes above 0.001.

To note about this clonotype: Its antigen is unknown.

This receptor was obtained from a woman aged 25-40 years with Graves' ophthalmopathy. The rearrangement uses TRBV2 and TRBJ1-2; tentatively, D is TRBD1 (5 bases). The material sequenced was blood. CDR3 DNA: TGTGCCAGCACAGGGAATCAGGAGAACTATGGCTACACCTTC. It is translated as CASTGNQENYGYTF.